This TCR beta chain was identified in a study of shared clonotypes between healthy human individuals. Regarding the study as a whole: Generation probability values for non-shared clonotypes were lower than those for clonotypes shared by all four donors.

Splitting of each subset's genomic DNA was done evenly across several immunoSEQ plates. Generated by immunoSEQ multiplex PCR, the TCRdb table keeps only in-frame clones and is missing some. The data show about 800,000 clones, about 97% seen once. Of note for this clone: Its antigen remains unknown.

The naive CD8 fraction comprised CD45RO-negative cells positively selected for CCR7 and excluded terminally differentiated effector memory CD45RA+ cells. The V gene's germline CDR1 is MNHEY and CDR2 SVGAGI. The CDR3 is 16 residues long. With 2 bases clipped from V and 2 bases from J, the junction kept 5 bases outside the gene matches. The chain is built from TRBV6-5 and TRBJ2-7; 11 nucleotides line up with TRBD2. The sample consisted of naive CD8+ T cells sorted from blood. The receptor's source is a man younger than 40 in good health. The CDR3 loop is CASSYPGTSGTYEQYF. The CDR3 bases are TGTGCCAGCAGTTACCCCGGGACTAGCGGTACCTACGAGCAGTACTTC.